This T cell receptor (beta chain) was sequenced for a study of cytomegalovirus exposure and HLA in healthy donors. Study details: Earlier findings included 117 million unique TCR beta sequences obtained from around 180 million T cells. General study findings and limits: Reports state that TCR beta sequences accurately predicted most subjects' HLA-A and HLA-B alleles.

Of note for this clone: Antigen specificity is unknown.

This PCR relied on a set of 60 Vbeta primers and 13 Jbeta primers. Data came from immunoSEQ multiplex PCR; TCRdb stores just in-frame clones and leaves some out. The data contain approximately 140,000 clones, over 70% of them seen just once; the ten biggest clones take up about 5%. The CDR3 covers 14 residues. The trim removed 2 bases at V and 4 bases at J, leaving 4 bases unmatched. Germline V gene sequence: CDR1 SEHNR, CDR2 FQNEAQ (reference sequence). The specimen sequenced was PBMCs. The chain is built from TRBV7-9 and TRBJ1-1, with TRBD1 matching 7 bases. This sequence originates from a male donor in good health and CMV-seronegative. The chain's CDR3 is CASSLRGLGTEAFF. In DNA, the CDR3 is TGTGCCAGCAGCTTAAGGGGGCTGGGCACTGAAGCTTTCTTT.